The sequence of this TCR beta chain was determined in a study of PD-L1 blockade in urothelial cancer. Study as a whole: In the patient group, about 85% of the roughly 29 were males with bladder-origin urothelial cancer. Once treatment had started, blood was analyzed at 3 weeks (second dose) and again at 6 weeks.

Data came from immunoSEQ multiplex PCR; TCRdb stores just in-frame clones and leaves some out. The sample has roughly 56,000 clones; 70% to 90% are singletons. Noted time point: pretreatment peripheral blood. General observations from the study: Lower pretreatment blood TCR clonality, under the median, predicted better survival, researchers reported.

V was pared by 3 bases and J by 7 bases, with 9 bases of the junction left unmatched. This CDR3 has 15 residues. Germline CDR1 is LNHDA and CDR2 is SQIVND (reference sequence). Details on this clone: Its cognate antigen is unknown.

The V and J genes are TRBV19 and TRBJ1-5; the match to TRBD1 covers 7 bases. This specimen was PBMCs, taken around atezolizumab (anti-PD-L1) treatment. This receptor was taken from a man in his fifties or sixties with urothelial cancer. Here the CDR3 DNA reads TGTGCCAGTAGTATGAGTGGACAGGTTGGGCAGCCCCAGCATTTT. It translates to CASSMSGQVGQPQHF.